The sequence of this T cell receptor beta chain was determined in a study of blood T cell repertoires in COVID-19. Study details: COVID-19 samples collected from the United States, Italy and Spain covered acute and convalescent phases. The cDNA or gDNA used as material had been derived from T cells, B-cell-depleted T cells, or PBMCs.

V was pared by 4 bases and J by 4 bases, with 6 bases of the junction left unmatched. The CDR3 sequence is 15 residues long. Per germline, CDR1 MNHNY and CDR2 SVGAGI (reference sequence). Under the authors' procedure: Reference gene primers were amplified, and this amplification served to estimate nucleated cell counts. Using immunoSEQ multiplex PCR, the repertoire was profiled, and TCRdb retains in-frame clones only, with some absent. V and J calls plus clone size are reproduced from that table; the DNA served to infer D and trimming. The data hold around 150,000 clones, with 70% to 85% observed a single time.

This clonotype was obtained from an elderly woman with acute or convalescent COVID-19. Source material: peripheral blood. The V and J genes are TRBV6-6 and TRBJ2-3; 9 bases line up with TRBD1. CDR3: CASSSGQGWADTQYF. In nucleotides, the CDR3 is TGTGCCAGCAGTTCGGGACAGGGATGGGCAGATACGCAGTATTTT.